This T cell receptor (beta chain) emerged from a study of breast tumors, draining lymph nodes, adjacent tissues. TCRdb re-derived calls from the multiplex PCR reads in MiXCR, one entry per CDR3 protein. The top ten clones hold around 2.3% of a sample with around 140,000 distinct CDR3 sequences, 32% of them seen once. The germline gives CDR1 DFQATT, CDR2 SNEGSKA (reference sequence). The CDR3 is made up of 11 amino acids. Trimming cost V 3 bases and J 8 bases, with 9 bases left between them. Samples came from axillary lymph nodes draining the breast cancer. Sequenced input: axillary lymph node tissue. This TCR derives from a female donor with breast cancer. Some clones in this sample may be carry-over from other donors' samples. The J gene is TRBJ2-3, the V gene TRBV20-1; D tentatively fits TRBD1 or TRBD2 (5 bases each). CDR3 coding DNA: TGCAGTGCTAGGACTGGGGGTACGCAGTATTTT. This translates into CSARTGGTQYF.